Listed below are T cell receptor beta chains from one sample, sequenced in a study of early T cells in non-severe SARS-CoV-2 infection. TCRdb recomputed calls from the 5' RACE reads with MiXCR, one row per CDR3 protein. Seen here are roughly 80,000 distinct CDR3 sequences, 9% to 10% observed once, and the top ten hold around 4.6%. Sequencing used whole blood. Receptors originate from an adult who was a healthcare worker with PCR-confirmed SARS-CoV-2 infection or an uninfected control (not recorded which). Both conserved end residues are part of each CDR3. A D gene is named only where the DNA matches it firmly. Rows may omit the clone size; those that give it use once, few, many or a size class.

>TRBV4-1|NA|NA|TRBJ1-1
TGCGCCAGCAGCCAAGATTCTCAGGGGTCCCAAAAAGCTTTCTTT
CASSQDSQGSQKAFF
>TRBV29-1|NA|many|TRBJ2-2
TGCAGCGTTGACGGGGGGCTTGGGACCGGGGAGCTGTTTTTT
CSVDGGLGTGELFF
>TRBV7-8|TRBD2|many|TRBJ2-1
TGTGCCAGCAGCTTAGGCCGGGTCTTACTAGCGGGTAGAGCCTTC
CASSLGRVLLAGRAF
>TRBV13|NA|many|TRBJ2-5
TGTGCCAGCAGCTTGGGACGGTTGGCGGAGACCCAGTACTTC
CASSLGRLAETQYF
>TRBV15|NA|many|TRBJ1-4
TGTGCCACCAGAACGTCAACTAATGAAAAACTGTTTTTT
CATRTSTNEKLFF
>TRBV3-1|NA|NA|TRBJ2-1
TGTGCCAGCAGCCAAGTTCGGGGACCCTACAATGAGCAGTTCTTC
CASSQVRGPYNEQFF
>TRBV10-3|NA|NA|TRBJ2-5
TGTGCCATCAGCCCTGCAGGCCCCGCGGAGACCCAGTACTTC
CAISPAGPAETQYF
>TRBV7-9|TRBD2|few|TRBJ2-1
TGTGCCAGCAGCTACGAGCGGGAACACAATGAGCAGTTCTTC
CASSYEREHNEQFF
>TRBV30|TRBD2|NA|TRBJ2-5
TGTGCCTGGATGGGACAATTAGCGGGAGGCCAAGAGACCCAGTACTTC
CAWMGQLAGGQETQYF
>TRBV3-1|NA|few|TRBJ1-5
TGTGCCAGCAGCCAAGCTGTCCACAATCAGCCCCAGCATTTT
CASSQAVHNQPQHF
>TRBV3-1|NA|many|TRBJ1-3
TGTGCCAGCAGCCAGTTTGGAAACACCATATATTTT
CASSQFGNTIYF
>TRBV12-3/TRBV12-4|NA|many|TRBJ2-7
TGTGCCAGCAGTTTAGGGGCAGGGGGGCTCTACGAGCAGTACTTC
CASSLGAGGLYEQYF
>TRBV3-1|NA|few|TRBJ2-5
TGTGCCACCCAGGGTTTGGAGACCCAGTACTTC
CATQGLETQYF
>TRBV28|NA|NA|TRBJ2-7
TGTGCCAGCAGTTTGGCCCCGTGGGGTGACGAGCAGTACTTC
CASSLAPWGDEQYF
>TRBV21-1|NA|many|TRBJ2-7
TGTGCCAGCAGCCCTCCTCTAAGGCCGAGGGAGGAGCAGTACTTC
CASSPPLRPREEQYF
>TRBV27|NA|NA|TRBJ2-5
TGTGCCAGCAGCGGGACCGAACAAGAGACCCAGTACTTC
CASSGTEQETQYF
>TRBV12-5|TRBD2|NA|TRBJ2-2
TGTGCTAGTGGTTTGTCTAGCGGCGTCACCGGGGAGCTGTTTTTT
CASGLSSGVTGELFF
>TRBV28|NA|NA|TRBJ2-7
TGTGCCAGCAAAGACGGATTCTACGAGCAGTACTTC
CASKDGFYEQYF
>TRBV28|NA|few|TRBJ2-2
TGTGCCAGCAGTTTATCCCAGGCCAACACCGGGGAGCTGTTTTTT
CASSLSQANTGELFF
>TRBV28|NA|many|TRBJ2-5
TGTGCCAGCAGTTTCGAGACCCAGTACTTC
CASSFETQYF
>TRBV15|NA|few|TRBJ1-1
TGTGCCACCAGCAGGCCCATATTGAACACTGAAGCTTTCTTT
CATSRPILNTEAFF
>TRBV6-5|TRBD2|many|TRBJ2-3
TGTGCCAGCAGCGAAGGGGGCGGGAGGGCAGATACGCAGTATTTT
CASSEGGGRADTQYF
>TRBV7-6|TRBD1|NA|TRBJ1-3
TGTGCCAGCAGCTCCGGAGGACAGGGGGCTGGAAACACCATATATTTT
CASSSGGQGAGNTIYF
>TRBV20-1|NA|few|TRBJ1-1
TGCAGTGCCTTACCGAACACTGAAGCTTTCTTT
CSALPNTEAFF
>TRBV29-1|TRBD1|few|TRBJ2-2
TGCAGCGTCCGGACAGGGGGCCTCACCGGGGAGCTGTTTTTT
CSVRTGGLTGELFF
>TRBV12-3/TRBV12-4|NA|NA|TRBJ1-2
TGTGCCAGCAGTTTGCCCACCGGAGGCTACACCTTC
CASSLPTGGYTF
>TRBV7-9|NA|many|TRBJ1-1
TGTGCCAGCAGCACCAAGAACACTGAAGCTTTCTTT
CASSTKNTEAFF
>TRBV5-5|NA|NA|TRBJ2-7
TGTGCCAGCAGCTTTACGGACACCTACGAGCAGTACTTC
CASSFTDTYEQYF
>TRBV27|TRBD2|NA|TRBJ2-1
TGTGCCAGCAGTTTCACTAGCGGGATAGGCTATGAGCAGTTCTTC
CASSFTSGIGYEQFF
>TRBV28|NA|NA|TRBJ2-3
TGTGCCAGCAGTTTGAATCCCGCGAAGGCTGGGAGTTGGAGCACAGATACGCAGTATTTT
CASSLNPAKAGSWSTDTQYF
>TRBV5-4|NA|NA|TRBJ2-7
TGTGCCAGCAGCCTGCAGGGGCAGGGGTACGAGCAGTACTTC
CASSLQGQGYEQYF
>TRBV12-3/TRBV12-4|NA|many|TRBJ1-1
TGTGCCAGCAGCTTAGCTGGGGGATACACTGAAGCTTTCTTT
CASSLAGGYTEAFF
>TRBV3-1|TRBD2|NA|TRBJ2-1
TGTGCCAGCAGCCATAGCGGGAGGGGGAACAATGAGCAGTTCTTC
CASSHSGRGNNEQFF
>TRBV5-4|TRBD2|many|TRBJ2-5
TGTGCCAGCAGCTTTAAGACTAGCGGGGTTCAGGAGACCCAGTACTTC
CASSFKTSGVQETQYF
>TRBV6-1|NA|many|TRBJ2-3
TGTGCCAGCGTCCCGGGCGTCCGGGCAGATACGCAGTATTTT
CASVPGVRADTQYF
>TRBV12-5|TRBD2|few|TRBJ2-4
TGTGCTAGTGCCCTGGGACTAGCGGAGAAAAACATTCAGTACTTC
CASALGLAEKNIQYF
>TRBV18|NA|many|TRBJ2-5
TGTGCCAGCTCTTCCGGGGGACGGCGAGAGACCCAGTACTTC
CASSSGGRRETQYF
>TRBV3-1|NA|NA|TRBJ2-7
TGTGCCAGCAGCTTTTTCAGCGGCAGGGGCTACGAGCAGTACTTC
CASSFFSGRGYEQYF
>TRBV14|NA|few|TRBJ2-6
TGTGCCAGCAGCCAAGCCCATGAGCAGGGCCGCTCTGGGGCCAACGTCCTGACTTTC
CASSQAHEQGRSGANVLTF
>TRBV7-9|TRBD2|many|TRBJ2-7
TGTGCCAGCATGGAACTAGCGGGAGAATACGAGCAGTACTTC
CASMELAGEYEQYF
>TRBV15|NA|NA|TRBJ2-7
TGTGCCACCAGGGACCACGGGGCCTACGAGCAGTACTTC
CATRDHGAYEQYF
>TRBV7-2|NA|NA|TRBJ1-2
TGTGCCAGCAGCCTAAATCCCCCGGAAAACTATGGCTACACCTTC
CASSLNPPENYGYTF
>TRBV7-9|TRBD2|many|TRBJ2-3
TGTGCCAGCAGCTTACCCCCTAGCGGGGGCGCCACAGATACGCAGTATTTT
CASSLPPSGGATDTQYF
>TRBV5-1|NA|many|TRBJ2-1
TGCGCCAGCAGGGGCCCCTACAATGAGCAGTTCTTC
CASRGPYNEQFF
>TRBV5-1|NA|NA|TRBJ1-6
TGCGCCAGCAGCTTGAGGGAGGTCTCGCATAATTCACCCCTCCACTTT
CASSLREVSHNSPLHF
>TRBV9|NA|many|TRBJ1-4
TGTGCCAGCAGCCTTTTACCAACTAATGAAAAACTGTTTTTT
CASSLLPTNEKLFF
>TRBV12-3/TRBV12-4|TRBD1|many|TRBJ1-2
TGTGCCAGCAGTGCGCGGGACAGGGATAGCTATGGCTACACCTTC
CASSARDRDSYGYTF
>TRBV11-2|TRBD1|NA|TRBJ1-1
TGTGCCAGCAGCCAGACAGGGAACCTTAGGAACACTGAAGCTTTCTTT
CASSQTGNLRNTEAFF
>TRBV3-1|TRBD1|many|TRBJ1-4
TGTGCCAGCAGCCCTGAATCCGGGACAGGGAGTGAAAAACTGTTTTTT
CASSPESGTGSEKLFF
>TRBV7-3|NA|few|TRBJ2-1
TGTGCCAGCAGCTTAGCAGGGTTAAGTAATGAGCAGTTCTTC
CASSLAGLSNEQFF
>TRBV6-2/TRBV6-3|NA|few|TRBJ2-2
TGTGCCAGCGACCGGGGACTTCCATCCGGGGAGCTGTTTTTT
CASDRGLPSGELFF
>TRBV6-4|NA|many|TRBJ1-1
TGTGCCAGCACCGCGGGAGATGGAACTGAAGCTTTCTTT
CASTAGDGTEAFF
>TRBV20-1|NA|few|TRBJ2-3
TGCAGTGCTAGAGTGCGGGGAACAGATACGCAGTATTTT
CSARVRGTDTQYF
>TRBV3-1|NA|many|TRBJ2-1
TGTGCCAGCAGGGGAGACTACTCCTACAATGAGCAGTTCTTC
CASRGDYSYNEQFF
>TRBV27|NA|NA|TRBJ2-3
TGTGCCAGCAGTTTATCGGGGGCGTTACTGGATACGCAGTATTTT
CASSLSGALLDTQYF
>TRBV7-2|NA|few|TRBJ1-1
TGTGCCAGCAGCTTAGCGCGAATAAACACTGAAGCTTTCTTT
CASSLARINTEAFF
>TRBV28|TRBD2|NA|TRBJ2-2
TGTGCCAGCAGTTTTTCCGGACTAGCGGGAGCGGGCGGGGAGCTGTTTTTT
CASSFSGLAGAGGELFF